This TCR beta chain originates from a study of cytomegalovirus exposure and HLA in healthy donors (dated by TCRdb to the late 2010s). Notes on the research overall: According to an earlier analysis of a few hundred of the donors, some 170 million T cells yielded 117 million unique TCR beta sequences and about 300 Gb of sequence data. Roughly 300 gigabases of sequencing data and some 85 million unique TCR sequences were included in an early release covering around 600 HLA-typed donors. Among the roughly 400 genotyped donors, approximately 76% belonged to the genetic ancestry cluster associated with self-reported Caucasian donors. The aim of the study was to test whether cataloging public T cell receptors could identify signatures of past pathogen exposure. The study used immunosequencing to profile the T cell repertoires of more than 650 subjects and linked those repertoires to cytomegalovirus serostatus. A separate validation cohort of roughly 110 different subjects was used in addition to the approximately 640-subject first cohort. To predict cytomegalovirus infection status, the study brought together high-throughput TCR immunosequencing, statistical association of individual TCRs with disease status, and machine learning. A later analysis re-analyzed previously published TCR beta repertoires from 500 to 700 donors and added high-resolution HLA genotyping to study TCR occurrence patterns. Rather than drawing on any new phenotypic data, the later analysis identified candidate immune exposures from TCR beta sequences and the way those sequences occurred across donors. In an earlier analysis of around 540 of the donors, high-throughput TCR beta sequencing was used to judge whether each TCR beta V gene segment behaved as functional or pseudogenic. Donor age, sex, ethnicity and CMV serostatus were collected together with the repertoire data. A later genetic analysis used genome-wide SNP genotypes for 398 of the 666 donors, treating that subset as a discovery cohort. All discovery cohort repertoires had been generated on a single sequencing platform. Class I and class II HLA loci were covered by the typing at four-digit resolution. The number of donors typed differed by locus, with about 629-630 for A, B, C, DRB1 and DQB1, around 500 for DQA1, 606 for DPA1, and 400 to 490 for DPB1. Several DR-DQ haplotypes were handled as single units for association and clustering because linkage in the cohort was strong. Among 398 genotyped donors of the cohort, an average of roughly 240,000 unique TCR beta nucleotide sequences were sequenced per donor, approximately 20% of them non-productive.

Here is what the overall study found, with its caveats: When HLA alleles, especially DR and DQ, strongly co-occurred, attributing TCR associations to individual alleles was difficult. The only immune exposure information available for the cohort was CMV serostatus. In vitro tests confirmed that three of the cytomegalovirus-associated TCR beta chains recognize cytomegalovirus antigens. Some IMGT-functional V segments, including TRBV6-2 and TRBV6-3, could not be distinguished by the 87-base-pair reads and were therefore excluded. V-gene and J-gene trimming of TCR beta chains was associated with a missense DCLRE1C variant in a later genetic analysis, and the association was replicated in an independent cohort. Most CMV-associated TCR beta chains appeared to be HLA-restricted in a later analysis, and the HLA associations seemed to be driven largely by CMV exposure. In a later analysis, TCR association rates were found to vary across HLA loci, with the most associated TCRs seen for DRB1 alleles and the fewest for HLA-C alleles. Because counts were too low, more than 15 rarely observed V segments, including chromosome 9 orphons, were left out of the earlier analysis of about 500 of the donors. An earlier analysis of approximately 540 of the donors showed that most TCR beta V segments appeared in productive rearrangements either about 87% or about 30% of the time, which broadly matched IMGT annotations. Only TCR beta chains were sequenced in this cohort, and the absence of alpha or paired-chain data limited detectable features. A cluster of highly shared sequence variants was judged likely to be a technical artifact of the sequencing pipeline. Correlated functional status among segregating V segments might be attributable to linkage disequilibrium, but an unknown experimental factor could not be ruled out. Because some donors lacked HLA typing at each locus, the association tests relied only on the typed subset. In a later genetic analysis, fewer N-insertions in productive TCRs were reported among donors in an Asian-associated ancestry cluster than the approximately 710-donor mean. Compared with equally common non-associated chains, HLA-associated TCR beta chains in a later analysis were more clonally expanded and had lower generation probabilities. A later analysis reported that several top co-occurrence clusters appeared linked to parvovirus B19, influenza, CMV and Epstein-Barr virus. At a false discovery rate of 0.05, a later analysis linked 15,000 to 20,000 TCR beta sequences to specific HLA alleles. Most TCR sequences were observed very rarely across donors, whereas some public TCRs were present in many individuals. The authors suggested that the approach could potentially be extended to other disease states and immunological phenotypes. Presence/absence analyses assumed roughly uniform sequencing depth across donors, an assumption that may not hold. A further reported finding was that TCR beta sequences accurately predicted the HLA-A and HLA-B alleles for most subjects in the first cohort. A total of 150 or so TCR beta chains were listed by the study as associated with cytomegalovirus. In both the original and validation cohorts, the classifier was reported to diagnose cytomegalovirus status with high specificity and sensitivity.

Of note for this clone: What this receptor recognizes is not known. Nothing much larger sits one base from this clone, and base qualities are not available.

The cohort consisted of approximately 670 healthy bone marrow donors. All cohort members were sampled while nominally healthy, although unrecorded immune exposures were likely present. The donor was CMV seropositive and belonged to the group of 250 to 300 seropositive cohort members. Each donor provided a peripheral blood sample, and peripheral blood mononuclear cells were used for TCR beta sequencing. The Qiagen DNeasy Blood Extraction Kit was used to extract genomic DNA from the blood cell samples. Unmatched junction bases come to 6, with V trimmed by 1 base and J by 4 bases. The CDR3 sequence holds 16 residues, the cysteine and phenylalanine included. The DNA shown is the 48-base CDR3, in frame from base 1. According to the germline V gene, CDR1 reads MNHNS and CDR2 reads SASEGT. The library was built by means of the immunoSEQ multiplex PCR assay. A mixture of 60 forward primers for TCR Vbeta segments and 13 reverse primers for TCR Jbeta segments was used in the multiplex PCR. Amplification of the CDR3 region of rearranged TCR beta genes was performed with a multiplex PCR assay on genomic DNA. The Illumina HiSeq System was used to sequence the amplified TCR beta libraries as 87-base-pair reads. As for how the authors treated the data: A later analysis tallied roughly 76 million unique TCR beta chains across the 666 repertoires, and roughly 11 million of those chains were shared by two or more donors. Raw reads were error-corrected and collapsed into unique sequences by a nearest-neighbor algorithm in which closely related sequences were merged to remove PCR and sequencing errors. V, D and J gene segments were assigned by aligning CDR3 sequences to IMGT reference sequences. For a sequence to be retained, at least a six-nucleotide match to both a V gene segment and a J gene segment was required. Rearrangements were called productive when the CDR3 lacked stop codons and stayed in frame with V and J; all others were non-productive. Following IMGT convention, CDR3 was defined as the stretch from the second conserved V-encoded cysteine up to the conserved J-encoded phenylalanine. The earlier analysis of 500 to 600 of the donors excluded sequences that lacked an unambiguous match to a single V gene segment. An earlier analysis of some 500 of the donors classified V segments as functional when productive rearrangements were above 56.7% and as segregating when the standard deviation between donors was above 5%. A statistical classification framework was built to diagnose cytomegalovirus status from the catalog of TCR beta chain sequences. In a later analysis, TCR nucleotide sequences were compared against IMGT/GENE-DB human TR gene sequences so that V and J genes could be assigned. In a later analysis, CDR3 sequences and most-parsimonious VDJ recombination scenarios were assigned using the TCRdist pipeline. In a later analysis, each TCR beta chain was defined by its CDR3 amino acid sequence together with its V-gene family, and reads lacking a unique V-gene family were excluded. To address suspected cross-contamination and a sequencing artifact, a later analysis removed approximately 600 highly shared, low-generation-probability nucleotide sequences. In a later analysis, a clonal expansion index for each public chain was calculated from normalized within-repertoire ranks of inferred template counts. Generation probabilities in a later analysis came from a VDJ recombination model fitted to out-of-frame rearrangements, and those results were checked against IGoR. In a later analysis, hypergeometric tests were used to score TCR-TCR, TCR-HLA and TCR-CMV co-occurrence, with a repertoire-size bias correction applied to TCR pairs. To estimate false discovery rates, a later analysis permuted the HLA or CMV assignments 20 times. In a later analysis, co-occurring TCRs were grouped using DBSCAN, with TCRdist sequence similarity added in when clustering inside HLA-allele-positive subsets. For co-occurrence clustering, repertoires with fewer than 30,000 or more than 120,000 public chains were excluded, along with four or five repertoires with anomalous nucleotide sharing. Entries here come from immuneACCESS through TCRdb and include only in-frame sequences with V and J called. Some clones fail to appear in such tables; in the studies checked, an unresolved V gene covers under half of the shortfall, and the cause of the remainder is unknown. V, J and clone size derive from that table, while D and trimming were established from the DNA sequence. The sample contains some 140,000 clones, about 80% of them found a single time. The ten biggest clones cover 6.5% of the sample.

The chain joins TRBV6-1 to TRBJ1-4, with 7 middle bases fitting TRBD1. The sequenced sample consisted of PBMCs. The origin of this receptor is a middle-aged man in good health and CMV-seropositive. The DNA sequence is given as TGTGCCAGCAGTGAAGTCCCCAGGGGGATTAATGAAAAACTGTTTTTT. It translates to CASSEVPRGINEKLFF.